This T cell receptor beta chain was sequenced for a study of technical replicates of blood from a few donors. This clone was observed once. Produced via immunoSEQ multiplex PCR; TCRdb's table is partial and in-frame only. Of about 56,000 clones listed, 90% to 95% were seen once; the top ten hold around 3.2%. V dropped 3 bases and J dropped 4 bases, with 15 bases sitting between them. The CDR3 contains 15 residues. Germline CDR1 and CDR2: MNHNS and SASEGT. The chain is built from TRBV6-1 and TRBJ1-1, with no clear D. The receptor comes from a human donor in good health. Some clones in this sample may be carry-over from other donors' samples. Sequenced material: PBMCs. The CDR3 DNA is TGTGCCAGCAGTGAGGTACCCAGGTGGATCACTGAAGCTTTCTTT. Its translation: CASSEVPRWITEAFF.